This T cell receptor (beta chain) was identified during a study of blood T cell repertoires in COVID-19. In the study overall: Collection of acute and convalescent COVID-19 samples took place in the United States, Italy and Spain. T cells, B-cell-depleted T cells, or PBMCs provided the cDNA or gDNA that served as material.

Original methodology: Counts of nucleated cells, estimated from reference gene primer amplification, were obtained. Here immunoSEQ multiplex PCR was the method, and the copy in TCRdb shows in-frame clones only, minus some. V, J and clone size were drawn from that table, and D and trimming were deduced from the DNA. Of over 100,000 clones listed, roughly 88% were seen once; the top ten hold less than 5%. CDR3 length: 14 residues. Trimming stripped 4 bases from V and 4 bases from J, with 11 bases between. Germline V gene lookup returns CDR1 SGHRS and CDR2 YFSETQ. This TCR came from a man aged 40-49 years with acute or convalescent COVID-19. Source material: peripheral blood. This chain links TRBV5-1 with TRBJ2-2, with D tentatively TRBD1 (5 bases). CDR3 DNA sequence: TGCGCCAGCAGCCAGACAGCCCTCACCGGGGAGCTGTTTTTT. Its protein product is CASSQTALTGELFF.